This T cell receptor (beta chain) emerged from a study of T cell repertoires in cytomegalovirus infection. Study findings and constraints: Dominant in the ex vivo response were TCR beta clonotypes restricted by HLA-C and specific for CMV.

TCRdb recomputed calls from the reads with MiXCR, one row per CDR3 protein. The sample includes around 630,000 distinct CDR3 sequences, roughly a quarter of them seen just once. Germline V gene lookup returns CDR1 SGHTA and CDR2 FQGNSA. V lost 3 bases, J lost 4 bases, and 12 bases lay in between. This CDR3 has 15 residues. This clonotype was seen a handful of times. Its matching antigen is unknown. The sequence derives from a human donor in good health (CMV status not recorded). Some clones in this sample may be carry-over from other donors' samples. The chain combines TRBV7-2 with TRBJ2-2; D is uncertain. Sequencing used CD8+ T cells from PBMCs. The CDR3 DNA is TGTGCCAGCAGCTTCTACAGCACTCCCACCGGGGAGCTGTTTTTT. Amino acid sequence: CASSFYSTPTGELFF.